This T cell receptor (beta chain) came from a study of blood T cell repertoires in COVID-19 (dated by TCRdb to 2018 to 2020). Looking at the study overall: Collaborator samples came from the United States, Italy and Spain and covered acute and convalescent phases of COVID-19. The material from the prospective study consisted of cDNA or gDNA derived from T cells, B-cell-depleted T cells, or PBMCs. Deeply sampled blood TCRbeta repertoires from subjects exposed to, actively infected with, or recovered from COVID-19 were included in the dataset. The repertoires were released in a freely available public database meant as a resource for research on the immune response to SARS-CoV-2. The samples were drawn from the first 160 participants of the ongoing ImmuneRACE study and from about 1,200 subjects provided by 6 global collaborators. Nearly every sample came with metadata listing a de-identified subject ID, COVID-19 status, age in years and sex. Where available, HLA class I and class II types were taken from metadata supplied by the sample provider and were not determined by assay-based typing. Study-wide findings and limitations: How much clinical and demographic metadata was included differed by source and by participant, and the metadata was provided uncurated.

TCRbeta CDR3 regions were amplified from genomic DNA using the immunoSEQ Assay, a bias-controlled multiplex PCR. The paper's data handling went like this. The number of nucleated cells in each sample was estimated from the amplification of reference gene primers within the assay. Sequence reads were collapsed and filtered to measure the absolute abundance of every unique TCRbeta CDR3 rearrangement. For each sample, productive Simpson clonality was calculated as the square root of Simpson's diversity index over productive rearrangements. Held by TCRdb, this immuneACCESS table contains in-frame sequences only and omits some clones. Under half of the omission traces to an unresolved V gene where checked; the cause of the rest is unknown. V and J calls and clone size come straight from that table; D and trimming were deduced from the DNA. The sample table contains 130,000 or so clones; only one count was recorded for roughly 89% of them. The ten largest clones represent more than 2% of the sample.

Comment on this clone: Its antigen is not yet known. Per-base qualities were not stored, and no clone one base away is much larger.

Collaborating institutions collected whole blood in K2EDTA tubes following their own protocols. For TCRbeta analysis, collaborators shipped samples in one of three forms: frozen whole blood, isolated PBMCs, or DNA extracted from either of those sample types. Including cysteine and phenylalanine, the CDR3 has 14 amino acids. Only CDR3 DNA remains: 42 bases, in frame from the first base. V sheds 3 bases and J sheds 9 bases, leaving 15 bases between their ends. CDR1 is given as SGHTA and CDR2 as FQGNSA, both from the germline V gene. The clonotype was recovered from a woman aged 45-59 years with acute or convalescent COVID-19. The receptor chain draws on TRBV7-2 and TRBJ1-3; TRBD1 is perhaps the D gene, given 5 matching bases. Sequenced input: peripheral blood. The CDR3 protein sequence reads: CASSFGGNLGTIYF. The sequenced DNA: TGTGCCAGCAGCTTTGGGGGGAACCTGGGCACCATATATTTT. The full variable domain, with segments outside the CDR3 supplied by the reference TRBV7-2 and TRBJ1-3 proteins, appears as GAGVSQSPSNKVTEKGKDVELRCDPISGHTALYWYRQSLGQGLEFLIYFQGNSAPDKSGLPSDRFSAERTGGSVSTLTIQRTQQEDSAVYLCASSFGGNLGTIYFGEGSWLTVV.